Below are 6 T cell receptor beta chains sequenced from a single sample in a study of T cell repertoires in cytomegalovirus infection. Each CDR3 protein is one row after TCRdb ran MiXCR on the reads. The sample yields 140,000 to 150,000 distinct CDR3 sequences, over 30% seen once. Their cognate antigens are unknown. This sample comprised CD8+ T cells from cultured PBMCs, obtained from culture after CMV antigen stimulation. The receptors stem from a human donor in good health (CMV status not recorded). Some clones in this sample may be carry-over from other donors' samples.

This clonotype has at least ten counts. The V and J genes are TRBV12-3 or TRBV12-4 and TRBJ2-3; 12 bases are shared with TRBD2. CDR3 length: 15 residues. Unmatched junction bases numbered 6, after V lost 7 bases and J lost 4 bases. CDR3 amino acids: CASTLAGGPPDTQYF. DNA for the CDR3: TGTGCCAGCACCCTAGCGGGGGGGCCCCCAGATACGCAGTATTTT.

This clonotype was picked up a small number of times. This chain connects TRBV7-6 to TRBJ1-4; D remains unclear. V was clipped by 5 bases and J by 0 bases, with 7 bases between them. This CDR3 region has 14 residues. In germline, CDR1 is SGHVS, CDR2 FNYEAQ. The CDR3 spells CASSRTATNEKLFF. The CDR3 bases are TGTGCCAGCAGCCGAACCGCAACTAATGAAAAACTGTTTTTT.

Notes on this clonotype: In this CDR3 the conserved last residue, phenylalanine or tryptophan, is missing, so a read error is likely. V gene TRBV5-4 combines with J gene TRBJ2-7, with D perhaps given as TRBD1 or TRBD2 (5 bases each). CDR1 is SGHNT and CDR2 is YYREEE in the germline V gene (reference sequence). V lost 2 bases and J lost 5, with 17 bases in between. The CDR3 length is 15 residues. The CDR3 nucleotides read TGTGCCAGCAGCTTTGAATCCCAGGGAGTACACGAGCAGTACTCC. Protein: CASSFESQGVHEQYS.

The chain uses TRBV6-2 or TRBV6-3 and TRBJ1-1; D unresolved. This CDR3 comprises 13 residues. Germline CDR1 reads MNHEY; CDR2 reads SVGEGT. With 10 bases removed from V and 1 base from J, the gap between germline ends came to 13 bases. CDR3 in amino acids: CATSSVTNTEAFF. CDR3 nucleotides: TGTGCCACCTCTTCGGTAACGAACACTGAAGCTTTCTTT.

This clonotype showed up just a few times. The genes are TRBV14 and TRBJ2-1; D gene ambiguous. CDR1 and CDR2 (germline): SGHDN, FVKESK. The CDR3 is 14 amino acids. With 2 bases removed from V and 9 bases from J, the gap between germline ends came to 14 bases. The CDR3 here is CASSQQTWTAEQFF. Here the CDR3 DNA reads TGTGCCAGCAGCCAACAGACCTGGACGGCTGAGCAGTTCTTC.

The gene calls are TRBV13 and TRBJ1-2; D is perhaps TRBD1 (6 bases). The germline V gene has CDR1 PRHDT and CDR2 FYEKMQ (reference sequence). V shed 5 bases and J shed 7 bases, with 17 bases lying between them. This CDR3 contains 14 residues. CDR3 in amino acids: CASSSRTDLPGYTF. CDR3 nucleotides: TGTGCCAGCAGCAGCCGGACAGATCTCCCTGGCTACACCTTC.